This entry features one TCR beta chain sequence. Its specificity is unknown. Losses at the gene ends were 2 bases for V and 5 bases for J; bases not matched to a gene: 5. Germline lookup yields CDR1 SNHLY and CDR2 FYNNEI. CDR3 length equals 15 residues. The method was immunoSEQ multiplex PCR; TCRdb's version includes in-frame clones alone and lacks a portion of them. The top ten clones hold less than 15% of a sample with 140,000 to 150,000 clones, 85% to 95% of them seen once. This sample stems from a study of T cell responses to AZD1222 COVID-19 vaccine. Study results and limitations: There were mostly white British donors and more females than males, and clonal diversity was possibly underestimated.

The TCR comes from an adult who had recovered from COVID-19. This chain uses TRBV2 with TRBJ2-5; the match to TRBD2 covers 10 bases. This material consisted of peripheral blood, taken after recovery from COVID-19. CDR3 amino acids: CASSEMASGSETQYF. CDR3 coding DNA: TGTGCCAGCAGTGAAATGGCTAGCGGGAGTGAGACCCAGTACTTC.